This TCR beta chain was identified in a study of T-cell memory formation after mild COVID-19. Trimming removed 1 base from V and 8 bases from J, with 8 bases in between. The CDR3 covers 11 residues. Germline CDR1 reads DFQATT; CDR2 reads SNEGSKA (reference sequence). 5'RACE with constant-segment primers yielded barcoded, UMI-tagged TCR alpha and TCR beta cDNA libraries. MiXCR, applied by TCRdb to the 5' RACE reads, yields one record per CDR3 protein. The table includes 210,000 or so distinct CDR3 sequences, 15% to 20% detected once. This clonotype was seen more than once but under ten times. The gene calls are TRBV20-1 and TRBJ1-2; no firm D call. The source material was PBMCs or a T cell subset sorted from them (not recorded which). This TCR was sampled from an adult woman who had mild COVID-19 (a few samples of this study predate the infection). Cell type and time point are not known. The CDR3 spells CSARVPAGYTF. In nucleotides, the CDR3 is TGCAGTGCTAGAGTTCCCGCCGGCTACACCTTC.